The 19 T cell receptor beta chains below come from one sample, sequenced in a study of PD-1 blockade in classical Hodgkin lymphoma. Noted time point: cycle 4 day 1 (C4D1), after five to seven weeks of nivolumab. With no exception, relapse followed autologous stem cell transplantation in all patients, and brentuximab vedotin exposure varied. Profiling relied on immunoSEQ multiplex PCR, and the TCRdb table lists in-frame clones only, not all of them. The data hold about 96,000 clones, with about 93% observed a single time. The specimen was peripheral blood mononuclear cells (PBMCs), collected before the fourth cycle of nivolumab. Receptors were obtained from a human donor with classical Hodgkin lymphoma.

This clone was seen only once. The chain uses TRBV18 and TRBJ1-1; D gene uncertain. V gave up 5 bases and J gave up 1 base, with 8 bases separating them. Germline CDR1 reads KGHSH; CDR2 reads LQKENI. The CDR3 runs 13 residues. The CDR3 is CASSSMKNTEAFF. Written as DNA, the CDR3 is TGTGCCAGCTCAAGTATGAAGAACACTGAAGCTTTCTTT.

V gene TRBV27 combines with J gene TRBJ1-2, with D possibly TRBD1 on 5 matching bases. Germline V gene sequence: CDR1 MNHEY, CDR2 SMNVEV (reference sequence). The CDR3 extends over 15 amino acids. Trimming shortened V by 0 bases and J by 5 bases, and 13 bases separated the two germline ends. The chain's CDR3 is CASSLSSGGGYGYTF. The CDR3 bases are TGTGCCAGCAGTTTATCGTCGGGGGGAGGTTATGGCTACACCTTC.

The rearrangement links TRBV5-1 to TRBJ2-7, with D unclear. In germline, CDR1 is SGHRS, CDR2 YFSETQ. The germline V and J ends were trimmed by 4 bases and 4 bases, with 18 bases remaining between them. The CDR3 has 15 amino acids. The CDR3 sequence: CASSLQQSVRYEQYF. The CDR3 nucleotides read TGCGCCAGCAGCCTCCAACAATCGGTTAGATACGAGCAGTACTTC.

The chain joins TRBV5-1 to TRBJ2-7; D not resolved. The CDR3 runs 14 residues. Trimming pared 0 bases from V and 7 bases from J, leaving 14 bases between. Germline V gene lookup returns CDR1 SGHRS and CDR2 YFSETQ. The CDR3: CASSLGVGFGEQYF. The CDR3 region has the DNA TGCGCCAGCAGCTTGGGGGTGGGTTTCGGGGAGCAGTACTTC.

The V call is TRBV6-5, the J call TRBJ1-4; the D gene is possibly TRBD1 (5 bases). V lost 5 bases, J lost 8 bases, and 15 bases lay in between. Germline CDR1 and CDR2: MNHEY and SVGAGI. The CDR3 has 14 residues. This CDR3 is CASSAGWGNEKLFF. CDR3 bases: TGTGCCAGCAGTGCAGGGTGGGGTAACGAAAAACTGTTTTTT.

As DNA, the CDR3 is TGTGCCAGCAGCTTAGCTAGTGGGGTGAACACTGAAGCTTTCTTT. Amino acid sequence: CASSLASGVNTEAFF. The rearrangement joins TRBV13 to TRBJ1-1; D is uncertain. Germline V gene lookup returns CDR1 PRHDT and CDR2 FYEKMQ (reference sequence). The CDR3 runs 15 residues. V was shortened by 1 base and J by 0 bases, with 9 bases between the two germline ends.

This chain connects TRBV4-1 to TRBJ1-1, with TRBD1 as a possible D gene (5 bases). CDR1 is MGHRA and CDR2 is YSYEKL in the germline V gene. This CDR3 is 14 amino acids long. V was cut by 1 base and J by 5 bases, with 11 bases left in between. CDR3 protein: CASSQVRRGTEAFF. CDR3 DNA sequence: TGCGCCAGCAGCCAAGTGCGTCGGGGGACTGAAGCTTTCTTT.

This clone was seen a handful of times. V gene TRBV29-1 combines with J gene TRBJ1-1; TRBD1 is a possible D gene (6 bases). Germline CDR1 and CDR2: SQVTM and ANQGSEA. This CDR3 comprises 15 residues. Trimming left V 4 bases short and J 7 bases short, with 22 bases between. This CDR3 reads CSVVGALAGRGEAFF. CDR3 in DNA: TGCAGCGTTGTGGGGGCGTTGGCAGGGAGGGGTGAAGCTTTCTTT.

This chain uses TRBV5-1 with TRBJ2-7, with 9 bases aligning to TRBD1. The CDR3 has 15 residues. The trim removed 0 bases at V and 0 bases at J, leaving 1 base unmatched. The germline gives CDR1 SGHRS, CDR2 YFSETQ. DNA of the CDR3: TGCGCCAGCAGCTTGGACAGGGGGCACTCCTACGAGCAGTACTTC. This gives the protein CASSLDRGHSYEQYF. Complete variable domain (other parts from reference TRBV5-1 and TRBJ2-7): KAGVTQTPRYLIKTRGQQVTLSCSPISGHRSVSWYQQTPGQGLQFLFEYFSETQRNKGNFPGRFSGRQFSNSRSEMNVSTLELGDSALYLCASSLDRGHSYEQYFGPGTRLTVT.

J is TRBJ2-7 and V is TRBV11-2; TRBD1 is a possible D gene (5 bases). V gave up 2 bases and J gave up 3 bases, with 11 bases separating them. CDR1 is SGHAT and CDR2 is FQNNGV in the germline V gene. This CDR3 contains 14 residues. CDR3 nucleotides: TGTGCCAGCAGCTTAACGGACAAATTCTACGAGCAGTACTTC. Translating gives CASSLTDKFYEQYF. Filled out from reference TRBV11-2 and TRBJ2-7, the complete variable domain reads EAGVAQSPRYKIIEKRQSVAFWCNPISGHATLYWYQQILGQGPKLLIQFQNNGVVDDSQLPKDRFSAERLKGVDSTLKIQPAKLEDSAVYLCASSLTDKFYEQYFGPGTRLTVT.

The chain uses TRBV5-8 and TRBJ1-5, with 7 bases fitting TRBD1. Trimming at V came to 5 bases and at J to 0 bases, leaving 5 bases not matched to a gene. CDR3 size: 15 residues. Germline V gene sequence: CDR1 SGHTS, CDR2 YDEGEE. The CDR3 loop is CASSTDRISNQPQHF. In DNA form, the CDR3 reads TGTGCCAGCAGTACGGACAGGATTAGCAATCAGCCCCAGCATTTT.

V and J are TRBV4-1 and TRBJ1-5; TRBD1 matches 9 bases. V lost 3 bases, J lost 7 bases, and 16 bases stayed unmatched. There are 18 residues in the CDR3. Per germline, CDR1 MGHRA and CDR2 YSYEKL. CDR3 protein: CASSQDGQGRVWGQPQHF. The CDR3 nucleotides are TGCGCCAGCAGCCAGGATGGACAGGGGAGAGTGTGGGGACAGCCCCAGCATTTT.

V gene TRBV10-3 combines with J gene TRBJ1-5; D is possibly TRBD1 (5 bases). Per germline, CDR1 ENHRY and CDR2 SYGVKD. The CDR3 is made up of 13 amino acids. V was pared by 10 bases and J by 4 bases, with 14 bases between. CDR3 protein: CATARGGNQPQHF. CDR3 coding DNA: TGTGCCACCGCCCGGGGGGGGAATCAGCCCCAGCATTTT.

The rearrangement joins TRBV5-4 to TRBJ2-1; 8 bases fit TRBD1. The CDR3 extends over 13 amino acids. Unmatched junction bases numbered 3, after V lost 5 bases and J lost 5 bases. The germline V gene encodes CDR1 SGHNT and CDR2 YYREEE (reference sequence). The CDR3 nucleotides read TGTGCCAGCAGAGACAGGGGTGACAATGAGCAGTTCTTC. Its protein product is CASRDRGDNEQFF.

This clone was seen just once. The rearrangement links TRBV29-1 to TRBJ2-1; 9 positions match TRBD2. The V gene end was trimmed by 6 bases and the J gene end by 0 bases; junction bases not matched to a gene: 3. The CDR3 is 14 residues long. Germline CDR1 SQVTM, CDR2 ANQGSEA. The chain's CDR3 is CSVGLASSYNEQFF. The CDR3 DNA reads TGCAGCGTGGGACTAGCCAGCTCCTACAATGAGCAGTTCTTC.

The chain is built from TRBV28 and TRBJ2-1; a weak D match, TRBD2 (6 bases). The CDR3 sequence is 14 residues long. V lost 6 bases to trimming and J lost 5 bases, with 14 bases between them. The germline gives CDR1 MDHEN, CDR2 SYDVKM. CDR3 residues: CASRGRDFHNEQFF. The CDR3 nucleotides read TGTGCCAGCAGGGGCCGGGACTTTCACAATGAGCAGTTCTTC.

The rearrangement uses TRBV27 and TRBJ2-1; 7 bases are shared with TRBD2. The CDR3 is 14 amino acids. Germline V CDR1 and CDR2: MNHEY, SMNVEV (reference sequence). V shed 3 bases and J 4 bases; nucleotides not matched to a gene: 3. CDR3 amino acids: CASSLFGRYNEQFF. CDR3 bases: TGTGCCAGCAGTTTGTTCGGGAGGTACAATGAGCAGTTCTTC.

J is TRBJ2-7 and V is TRBV30; 10 nucleotides agree with TRBD2. The CDR3 has 14 residues. Germline-derived CDR1 and CDR2 are GTSNPN and SVGIG (reference sequence). V shed 4 bases, J shed 3 bases, and the junction held 6 bases outside the gene matches. The CDR3 sequence is CAWTVAGGIYEQYF. In nucleotides, the CDR3 is TGTGCCTGGACCGTAGCGGGAGGTATCTACGAGCAGTACTTC.

This clone was observed once. The rearrangement links TRBV6-1 to TRBJ2-7; possible D gene TRBD2, 7 bases. Per germline, CDR1 MNHNS and CDR2 SASEGT. V shed 2 bases and J shed 0 bases, with 11 bases lying between them. This CDR3 is built from 15 residues. This chain's CDR3 is CASSELGGGSYEQYF. The CDR3 DNA reads as TGTGCCAGCAGTGAATTAGGGGGGGGCTCCTACGAGCAGTACTTC.